These T cell receptor beta chains were read from a single sample in a study of blood T cell repertoires in COVID-19. TCRdb keeps only in-frame clones here, not all; method: immunoSEQ multiplex PCR. The data hold approximately 230,000 clones, with just over 85% observed a single time. Source material: peripheral blood. The receptors originated from an elderly man with acute or convalescent COVID-19. The CDR3 runs from the conserved cysteine through the conserved F or W. D genes are given only for firm matches. For some rows the clone size is stated as once, few or many, or as a class when expanded; others skip it.

TRBD1	TRBJ2-4	NA	TRBV7-2	TGTGCCAGCAGCTCCCATGGGACAGGGTCGAGATTAGCCAAAAACATTCAGTACTTC	CASSSHGTGSRLAKNIQYF
TRBD2	TRBJ2-2	NA	TRBV7-7	TGTGCTAGCAGCCAGACTAGCGGAGGGAACACCGGGGAGCTGTTTTTT	CASSQTSGGNTGELFF
TRBD2	TRBJ2-3	NA	TRBV7-6	TGTGCCAGCAGCCACCTTAGGGGAGGGGATGGGAGCACAGATACGCAGTATTTT	CASSHLRGGDGSTDTQYF
TRBD2	TRBJ2-7	few	TRBV27	TGTGCCAGCAGTCGTACCTGGAGTGCGGGAGGGTCCTACGAGCAGTACTTC	CASSRTWSAGGSYEQYF
TRBD1	TRBJ2-7	NA	TRBV7-9	TGTGCCAGCAGCTTAGAACGGACAGGGGGCGTCGAGCAGTACTTC	CASSLERTGGVEQYF
TRBD2	TRBJ2-3	NA	TRBV7-2	TGTGCCAGCAGCTGGGGGACTAGCGGTACTCTGGATACGCAGTATTTT	CASSWGTSGTLDTQYF
TRBD2	TRBJ2-7	NA	TRBV13	TGTGCCAGCAGCTTAGAAGGTAGCGGGCCCTACGAGCAGTACTTC	CASSLEGSGPYEQYF
TRBD1	TRBJ1-2	NA	TRBV28	TGTGCCAGCAGTTTAACAGGGGCCCTGATCTATGGCTACACCTTC	CASSLTGALIYGYTF
TRBD2	TRBJ2-1	once	TRBV20-1	TGCAGTGCTAGTGAGCGGGGCTCCTACAATGAGCAGTTCTTC	CSASERGSYNEQFF
NA	TRBJ1-2	once	TRBV5-4	TGTGCCAGCAGCTTGCCCCTGGAGGGGGGCTACACCTTC	CASSLPLEGGYTF
NA	TRBJ1-1	NA	TRBV6-2/TRBV6-3	TGTGCCAGCAGTTACTCATGGGGGGGGAACATGAACACTGAAGCTTTCTTT	CASSYSWGGNMNTEAFF
NA	TRBJ1-3	NA	TRBV29-1	TGCAGCGTTGTTCCGGGTTCCGGAAACACCATATATTTT	CSVVPGSGNTIYF
NA	TRBJ1-1	NA	TRBV29-1	TGCAGCGTTGTTCGGGGAGACACTGAAGCTTTCTTT	CSVVRGDTEAFF
TRBD1	TRBJ2-7	NA	TRBV18	TGTGCCAGCTCACCAAGTGCCGGCACAGGGGCCTACGAGCAGTACTTC	CASSPSAGTGAYEQYF
TRBD1	TRBJ1-1	NA	TRBV27	TGTGCCAGCACCCCAAGGGTAGGGACAGGGACTGAAGCTTTCTTT	CASTPRVGTGTEAFF
NA	TRBJ1-3	NA	TRBV25-1	TGTGCCAGCAGTGATAGTACCTGGAGCTCTGGAAACACCATATATTTT	CASSDSTWSSGNTIYF
TRBD1	TRBJ1-3	NA	TRBV18	TGTGCCAGCTCCGGACAGGCGTCTGGAGACACCATATATTTT	CASSGQASGDTIYF
TRBD2	TRBJ2-1	NA	TRBV7-2	TGTGCCAGCAGCTTAGCCGGGACTAGCGGGGGGAGATACAATGAGCAGTTCTTC	CASSLAGTSGGRYNEQFF
TRBD1	TRBJ1-5	NA	TRBV15	TGTGCCACCAGCCTGCAGGGGGCGCGATATCAGCCCCAGCATTTT	CATSLQGARYQPQHF
TRBD1	TRBJ2-7	NA	TRBV6-5	TGTGCCAGCAGTTTACAGGGGGCGCAGGAGCAGTACTTC	CASSLQGAQEQYF
NA	TRBJ2-1	NA	TRBV7-2	TGTGCCAGCAGCTTGGCGGTTGGGGAGCAGTTCTTC	CASSLAVGEQFF
NA	TRBJ2-1	NA	TRBV6-5	TGTGCCAGCCCCGTTAAGAGTGAGCAGTTCTTC	CASPVKSEQFF
TRBD1	TRBJ2-5	NA	TRBV30	TGTGCCTGGAGTGTACCGGGACAGGGGCTTCAAGAGACCCAGTACTTC	CAWSVPGQGLQETQYF
TRBD1	TRBJ1-1	NA	TRBV5-1	TGCGCCAGCAGCCGGGGGGCAGGGGGCTCCAACACTGAAGCTTTCTTT	CASSRGAGGSNTEAFF
NA	TRBJ2-7	NA	TRBV18	TGTGCCAGCTCACCACCCGGGACTCGCTACGAGCAGTACTTC	CASSPPGTRYEQYF
NA	TRBJ1-6	NA	TRBV5-1	TGCGCCAGCAGCTTGGATTTAACAGGACGTGGCCTCCACTTT	CASSLDLTGRGLHF
NA	TRBJ2-7	NA	TRBV7-2	TGTGCCAGCAGCTTAGCCCTAGTAATGGGGCAGAGTTTCTACGAGCAGTACTTC	CASSLALVMGQSFYEQYF
NA	TRBJ2-1	NA	TRBV14	TGTGCCAGCAGCCCCCTGGAGGGGTCCAGCTCCTACAATGAGCAGTTCTTC	CASSPLEGSSSYNEQFF
NA	TRBJ2-6	NA	TRBV7-2	TGTGCCAGTACAGTTGCTGGGGCCAACGTCCTGACTTTC	CASTVAGANVLTF
NA	TRBJ2-3	NA	TRBV5-4	TGTGCCAGCTGGGCGGCTAGCGCCGCTAGCACAGATACGCAGTATTTT	CASWAASAASTDTQYF
NA	TRBJ1-1	NA	TRBV7-2	TGTGCCAGCAGCTCCGGTCGACAGACGAACACTGAAGCTTTCTTT	CASSSGRQTNTEAFF